This T cell receptor (beta chain) was sequenced for a study of T cell repertoires in cytomegalovirus infection. A single record per CDR3 protein comes from TCRdb applying MiXCR to the reads. The repertoire has about 530,000 distinct CDR3 sequences, 26% of them found once; the top ten carry less than 15%. This clonotype was observed a handful of times. The receptor was isolated from a human donor in good health (CMV status not recorded). Some clones in this sample may be carry-over from other donors' samples. The sample comprised PBMCs.

The CDR3 DNA sequence: TGCAGTGCTAACCGGGCCCGAGGGGAAAAACTGTTTTTT. As protein: CSANRARGEKLFF. The chain has TRBV20-1 and TRBJ1-4; no reliable D call. CDR3 length equals 13 residues. The ends were cut back, 4 bases at V and 8 bases at J, with 14 bases in the middle. Germline lookup yields CDR1 DFQATT and CDR2 SNEGSKA (reference sequence).